Listed below are T cell receptor beta chains from one sample, sequenced in a study of sequential checkpoint blockade in melanoma. Profiled with immunoSEQ multiplex PCR; TCRdb holds only in-frame clones, not every one. The sample lists 2,000 to 2,500 clones, less than 30% occurring once. The sample consisted of tumor tissue (inferred from file names), taken from a patient given nivolumab and ipilimumab in sequence. These receptors were obtained from a human donor with melanoma. CDR3s include the opening cysteine and the closing phenylalanine or tryptophan. A D gene is named only where the DNA matches it firmly. The size field is filled for only some rows; it gives once, few, many or a size class.

v_gene	d_gene	j_gene	abundance	CDR3nt	CDR3aa
TRBV7-8	NA	TRBJ1-1	many	TGTGCCAGCAGCCCTAGTGCGGGGTGGAAGGCTTTCTTT	CASSPSAGWKAFF
TRBV19	NA	TRBJ1-5	NA	TGTGCCACCACCTCCCCCTGGGCTGGTCAGCCCCAGCATTTT	CATTSPWAGQPQHF
TRBV11-3	NA	TRBJ1-1	medium-sized	TGTGCCAGCAGCTTACAGGGGACATGGGACACTGAAGCTTTCTTT	CASSLQGTWDTEAFF
TRBV23-1	NA	TRBJ1-2	few	TGCGCCAGCAGTCAAAGAGAGACAGGCCTCTTAAACTATGGCTACACCTTC	CASSQRETGLLNYGYTF
TRBV11-3	NA	TRBJ2-1	medium-sized	TGTGCCAGCAGCTCACCCCGGACTGATGCCTACAATGAGCAGTTCTTC	CASSSPRTDAYNEQFF
TRBV12-5	TRBD1	TRBJ2-1	medium-sized	TGTGCCAGCCTAACCGGGACAGGGTATTATAATGAGCAGTTCTTC	CASLTGTGYYNEQFF
TRBV6-8	NA	TRBJ1-2	NA	TGTGCCAGCAGTTCCGGACAGCTTGATAACTATGGCTACACCTTC	CASSSGQLDNYGYTF
TRBV29-1	NA	TRBJ1-1	NA	TGCAGCGTTGGTTACACAGCGAACACTGAAGCTTTCTTT	CSVGYTANTEAFF
TRBV11-3	NA	TRBJ2-7	many	TGTGCCAGCAGCTTAGAAAGAGGAGGGTTCGGTTCGTGGGAGCAGTACTTC	CASSLERGGFGSWEQYF
TRBV14	TRBD2	TRBJ2-1	few	TGTGCCAGCAGCCAGACTAGCTGGAATGAGCAGTTCTTC	CASSQTSWNEQFF
TRBV19	TRBD2	TRBJ2-5	NA	TGTGCCAGTAGTCTCCTCGGGGGGTCGAGAGAGACCCAGTACTTC	CASSLLGGSRETQYF
TRBV11-3	NA	TRBJ2-1	medium-sized	TGTGCCAGCAGCTTGGCCGGGGGTAGGGATGAGCAGTTCTTC	CASSLAGGRDEQFF
TRBV11-3	TRBD1	TRBJ1-5	medium-sized	TGTGCCAGCAGCCCCGGGGGGACAGGGAATCAGCCCCAGCATTTT	CASSPGGTGNQPQHF
TRBV6-8	TRBD1	TRBJ1-2	NA	TGTGCCAGCAGACCGACAGGGTTGGGCTATGGCTACACCTTC	CASRPTGLGYGYTF
TRBV5-1	NA	TRBJ2-1	NA	TGCGCCAGCACCCCAGGGGGGGGCTACAATGAGCAGTTCTTC	CASTPGGGYNEQFF
TRBV9	NA	TRBJ2-6	NA	TGTGCCAGCAGACCGATACAAAGTCGGGCCAACGTCCTGACTTTC	CASRPIQSRANVLTF
TRBV18	TRBD2	TRBJ2-2	NA	TGTGCCAGCTCACCCGGGACTAGCGGGAGCGCCGGGGAGCTGTTTTTT	CASSPGTSGSAGELFF
TRBV10-3	NA	TRBJ1-5	NA	TGTGCCATCAGTGAGGATACAGTCAATCAGCCCCAGCATTTT	CAISEDTVNQPQHF
TRBV11-3	TRBD1	TRBJ1-1	medium-sized	TGTGCCAGCAGCTTGGAAAGGGGGCGCGATTGGAACACTGAAGCTTTCTTT	CASSLERGRDWNTEAFF
TRBV9	NA	TRBJ2-1	NA	TGTGCCTGCCAAGACCTTCACAATGAGCAGTTCTTC	CACQDLHNEQFF
TRBV6-8	NA	TRBJ2-1	NA	TGTGCCAGCAGGCGACAGGTCCTTTCTTACAATGAGCAGTTCTTC	CASRRQVLSYNEQFF
TRBV10-2	TRBD2	TRBJ2-1	few	TGCGCCAGCAACCAGCGGGGCTCCTACAATGAGCAGTTCTTC	CASNQRGSYNEQFF
TRBV11-3	NA	TRBJ2-2	medium-sized	TGTGCCAGCAGCTTCTCCGTGGAGGGGACCGGGGAGCTGTTTTTT	CASSFSVEGTGELFF
TRBV14	TRBD2	TRBJ2-1	NA	TGTGCCAGCAGCCAAGCGACTAGCGGGAGGGTATATGAGGACAATGAGCAGTTCTTC	CASSQATSGRVYEDNEQFF
TRBV4-1	NA	TRBJ2-5	medium-sized	TGCGCCAGCAGCCAAGGTTCTAGTAGAGAGACCCAGTACTTC	CASSQGSSRETQYF
TRBV6-8	NA	TRBJ1-1	few	TGTGCCAGCAGCGGAGGGACTACCAACACTGAAGCTTTCTTT	CASSGGTTNTEAFF
TRBV11-3	TRBD1	TRBJ2-7	medium-sized	TGTGCCAGCAGCCCCCAGGGACAGGGGAATTCCTACGAGCAGTACTTC	CASSPQGQGNSYEQYF
TRBV9	NA	TRBJ2-5	few	TGTGCCAGCAGCGTAGGCCCTAGAAGCCAAGAGACCCAGTACTTC	CASSVGPRSQETQYF
TRBV18	TRBD2	TRBJ2-3	NA	TGTGCCAGCTCCCCGAGCGGGGGGGCAGCAGATACGCAGTATTTT	CASSPSGGAADTQYF
TRBV19	NA	TRBJ1-1	NA	TGTGCCAGTAGTATAGAATTGACCATGGGGACTGAAGCTTTCTTT	CASSIELTMGTEAFF
TRBV11-3	TRBD1	TRBJ2-7	many	TGTGCCAGCAGCTTGGGACAGGGGAGCTCCTACGAGCAGTACTTC	CASSLGQGSSYEQYF
TRBV28	NA	TRBJ1-1	few	TGTGCCAGCAGTACCCCGACAGTGGGCACTGAAGCTTTCTTT	CASSTPTVGTEAFF
TRBV11-3	TRBD1	TRBJ1-1	medium-sized	TGTGCCAGCAGCCAAGGGGGACAGGGTATGAACACTGAAGCTTTCTTT	CASSQGGQGMNTEAFF
TRBV11-3	TRBD2	TRBJ2-1	medium-sized	TGTGCCAGCAGCCTCGTAGCGGGAGGCAAGGATGAGCAGTTCTTC	CASSLVAGGKDEQFF
TRBV19	NA	TRBJ1-1	NA	TGTGCCAGTAGTATAGCGGGGGGGGCTTGGACTGAAGCTTTCTTT	CASSIAGGAWTEAFF
TRBV6-1	TRBD2	TRBJ2-1	few	TGTGCCAGCAGTGAAGATGTGGCTAGCGGGGGTGAGCAGTTCTTC	CASSEDVASGGEQFF
TRBV6-8	NA	TRBJ2-7	NA	TGTGCCAGCAGTTACTCGAAGGGGGTTAGCGTAAACTGGGGGGAGCAGTACTTC	CASSYSKGVSVNWGEQYF
TRBV11-3	NA	TRBJ1-5	medium-sized	TGTGCCAGCAGCCCCCAGTATAGCAATCAGCCCCAGCATTTT	CASSPQYSNQPQHF
TRBV18	NA	TRBJ2-5	few	TGTGCCAGCTCACCACAGGGAGAGACCCAGTACTTC	CASSPQGETQYF
TRBV2	TRBD1	TRBJ1-5	medium-sized	TGTGCCAGCAGCCTGCGGACAGGAGGGTATAGCAATCAGCCCCAGCATTTT	CASSLRTGGYSNQPQHF
TRBV11-3	TRBD1	TRBJ1-2	medium-sized	TGTGCCAGCAGCTCCGGGACAGGGCACTCTGGCTACACCTTC	CASSSGTGHSGYTF
TRBV29-1	TRBD1	TRBJ2-7	NA	TGCAGCGTTCTGACAGGGGGCGGGTCCTACGAGCAGTACTTC	CSVLTGGGSYEQYF
TRBV6-1	NA	TRBJ1-1	NA	TGTGCCAGCAGTGAAGGGGGGGGGCACACTGAAGCTTTCTTT	CASSEGGGHTEAFF
TRBV4-1	TRBD2	TRBJ2-1	few	TGCGCCAGCAGCCTCGGACTAGCGGGGGAGAGCTCCTACAATGAGCAGTTCTTC	CASSLGLAGESSYNEQFF
TRBV14	TRBD1	TRBJ1-1	few	TGTGCCAGCAGCCCGGGACAGGCGGGTCTGGACACTGAAGCTTTCTTT	CASSPGQAGLDTEAFF
TRBV5-1	TRBD2	TRBJ2-5	NA	TGCGCCAGCAGCACCTTGACTAGCGGGGAGGAGACCCAGTACTTC	CASSTLTSGEETQYF
TRBV6-1	NA	TRBJ1-5	few	TGTGCCAGCAGTGAAGCGCTAATAACGGGCAATCAGCCCCAGCATTTT	CASSEALITGNQPQHF